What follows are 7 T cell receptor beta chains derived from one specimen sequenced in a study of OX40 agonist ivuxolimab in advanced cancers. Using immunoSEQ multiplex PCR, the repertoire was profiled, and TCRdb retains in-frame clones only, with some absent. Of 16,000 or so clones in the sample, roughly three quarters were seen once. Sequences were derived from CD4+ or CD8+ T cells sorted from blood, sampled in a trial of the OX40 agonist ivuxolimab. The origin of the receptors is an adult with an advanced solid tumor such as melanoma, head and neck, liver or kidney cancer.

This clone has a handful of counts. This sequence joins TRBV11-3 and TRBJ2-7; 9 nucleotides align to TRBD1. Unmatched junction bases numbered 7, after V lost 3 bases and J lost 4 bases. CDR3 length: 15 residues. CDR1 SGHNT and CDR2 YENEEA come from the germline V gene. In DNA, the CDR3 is TGTGCCAGCAGCTTCTACACCGGACAGGGGTACGAGCAGTACTTC. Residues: CASSFYTGQGYEQYF.

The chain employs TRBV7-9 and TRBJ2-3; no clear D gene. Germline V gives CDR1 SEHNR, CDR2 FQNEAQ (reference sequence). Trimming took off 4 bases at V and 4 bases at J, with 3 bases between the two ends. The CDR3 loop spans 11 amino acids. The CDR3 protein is CASSSPDTQYF. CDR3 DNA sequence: TGTGCCAGCAGCTCTCCAGATACGCAGTATTTT.

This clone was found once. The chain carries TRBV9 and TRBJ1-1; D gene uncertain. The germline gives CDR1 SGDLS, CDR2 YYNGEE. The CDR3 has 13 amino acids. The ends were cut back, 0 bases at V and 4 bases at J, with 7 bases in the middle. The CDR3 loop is CASSVEGITEAFF. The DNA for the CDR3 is TGTGCCAGCAGCGTAGAAGGGATCACTGAAGCTTTCTTT.

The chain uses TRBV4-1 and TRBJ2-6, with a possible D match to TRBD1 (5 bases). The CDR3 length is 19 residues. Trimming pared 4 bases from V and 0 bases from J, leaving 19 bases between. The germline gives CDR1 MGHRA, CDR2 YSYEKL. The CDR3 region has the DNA TGCGCCAGCAGCCTTAGGGGCGGCAGCCTCTACTCTGGGGCCAACGTCCTGACTTTC. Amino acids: CASSLRGGSLYSGANVLTF.

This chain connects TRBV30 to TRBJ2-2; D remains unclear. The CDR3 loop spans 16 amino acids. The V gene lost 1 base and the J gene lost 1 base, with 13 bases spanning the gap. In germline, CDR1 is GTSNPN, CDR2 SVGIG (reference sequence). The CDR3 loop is CAWSAPTTKNTGELFF. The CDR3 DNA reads TGTGCCTGGAGTGCGCCGACCACCAAGAACACCGGGGAGCTGTTTTTT.

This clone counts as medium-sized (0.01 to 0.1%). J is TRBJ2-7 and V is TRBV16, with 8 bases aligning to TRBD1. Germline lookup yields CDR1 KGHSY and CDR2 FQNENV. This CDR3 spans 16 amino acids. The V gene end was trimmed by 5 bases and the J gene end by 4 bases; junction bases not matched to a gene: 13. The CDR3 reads CASSVSSGTGLYEQYF. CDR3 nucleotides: TGTGCCAGCAGCGTCTCATCCGGGACAGGACTATACGAGCAGTACTTC.

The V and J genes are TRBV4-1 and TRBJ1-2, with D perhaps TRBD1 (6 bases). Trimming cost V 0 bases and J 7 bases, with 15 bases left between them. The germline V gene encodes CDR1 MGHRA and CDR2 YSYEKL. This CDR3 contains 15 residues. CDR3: CASSQDLRQEAGYTF. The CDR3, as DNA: TGCGCCAGCAGCCAAGATTTACGACAGGAAGCTGGCTACACCTTC.